The 32 T cell receptor beta chains given below trace back to one sample, sequenced in a study of T cells in Graves' hyperthyroidism and ophthalmopathy. RNA transcripts were the template for amplifying TCR beta CDR3 regions. HTBI primers were used for first-round RT-PCR of the TCR CDR3. TCRdb redid the calling of the multiplex PCR reads with MiXCR, one entry per CDR3 protein. Among 450,000 to 500,000 distinct CDR3 sequences listed, 22% were seen once. The sample taken for sequencing was blood. The source of these receptors is a woman between 70 and 85 years old with Graves' ophthalmopathy.

V usage is TRBV20-1 and J usage is TRBJ2-3; D unclear. Trimming cost V 2 bases and J 2 bases, with 14 bases left between them. The CDR3 covers 15 residues. Germline values: CDR1 DFQATT, CDR2 SNEGSKA (reference sequence). The CDR3 bases are TGCAGTGCTAGAAAGTCACTTCTCAACACAGATACGCAGTATTTT. Translating gives CSARKSLLNTDTQYF.

This clonotype has only a few counts. The genes are TRBV6-4 and TRBJ2-3; a possible D gene is TRBD1 (6 bases). The CDR3 covers 13 residues. Germline lookup yields CDR1 MRHNA and CDR2 SNTAGT. Trimming stripped 9 bases from V and 3 bases from J, with 13 bases between. The CDR3 bases are TGTGCCAGTCGACAGGATCTAACAGATACGCAGTATTTT. As protein: CASRQDLTDTQYF.

The rearrangement joins TRBV11-2 to TRBJ1-6; the D is unclear. The length of the CDR3 is 16 residues. CDR1 is SGHAT and CDR2 is FQNNGV in the germline V gene. V lost 5 bases, J lost 0 bases, and 11 bases lay in between. Here the CDR3 DNA reads TGTGCCAGCAGCCATAGCGGTGGCTCCTATAATTCACCCCTCCACTTT. It specifies CASSHSGGSYNSPLHF.

The gene calls are TRBV20-1 and TRBJ1-1, with D perhaps matching TRBD1 (6 bases). V lost 6 bases, J lost 3 bases, and 14 bases lay in between. CDR1 is DFQATT, CDR2 SNEGSKA, per germline (reference sequence). The length of the CDR3 is 13 residues. This CDR3 is CSAYPGADTEAFF. CDR3 sequence (DNA): TGCAGTGCATACCCAGGGGCGGACACTGAAGCTTTCTTT.

This clonotype was found a few times. This chain links TRBV7-9 with TRBJ2-7; D is uncertain. Trimming shortened V by 1 base and J by 5 bases, and 9 bases separated the two germline ends. CDR3 length: 13 amino acids. Germline V lookup: CDR1 SEHNR, CDR2 FQNEAQ (reference sequence). The CDR3 bases are TGTGCCAGCAGCTTAGATTCCTGGGACGAGCAGTACTTC. Residues: CASSLDSWDEQYF.

CDR3 bases: TGCAGTGCTAGTTCGCAGGGGCCCCTCGGGCAGCCCCAGCATTTT. Its translation is CSASSQGPLGQPQHF. The V call is TRBV20-1, the J call TRBJ1-5, with D possibly being TRBD1 (6 bases). Germline V gene lookup returns CDR1 DFQATT and CDR2 SNEGSKA (reference sequence). V lost 3 bases and J lost 7, with 19 bases in between. CDR3 size: 15 residues.

In this sample, this clonotype turned up a few times. This chain joins TRBV12-3 or TRBV12-4 and TRBJ2-1; a weak D match, TRBD2 (6 bases). The CDR3 sequence is 14 residues long. The V and J ends lost 6 bases and 2 bases respectively, with 11 bases between them. The CDR3, as DNA: TGTGCCAGCAGCCAGGGACTGACCTACAATGAGCAGTTCTTC. Its translation is CASSQGLTYNEQFF.

This clonotype occurred once. This chain links TRBV6-1 with TRBJ2-5; 7 nucleotides align to TRBD2. Germline V CDR1 and CDR2: MNHNS, SASEGT. The CDR3 is made up of 16 amino acids. The V segment lost 3 bases and the J segment 1 base; nucleotides outside the gene matches: 8. CDR3 coding DNA: TGTGCCAGCAGTGAGTCTGGTTCGGGGGGCCAAGAGACCCAGTACTTC. Amino acid sequence: CASSESGSGGQETQYF.

This clonotype has more than one count but fewer than ten. The V gene is TRBV6-2 or TRBV6-3, the J gene TRBJ1-2; a possible D gene is TRBD1 (6 bases). Germline-derived CDR1 and CDR2 are MNHEY and SVGEGT. Between the trimmed V and J ends, which lost 4 bases and 6 bases, there was a span of 12 bases. This CDR3 has 13 residues. CDR3 nucleotides: TGTGCCAGCAGTTTTGGGGGCCTGGATGGCTACACCTTC. It specifies CASSFGGLDGYTF.

This clonotype was detected only a few times. This chain connects TRBV5-1 to TRBJ2-3; TRBD1 matches 9 bases. With 4 bases clipped from V and 6 bases from J, the junction kept 9 bases outside the gene matches. The length of the CDR3 is 15 residues. Germline-derived CDR1 and CDR2 are SGHRS and YFSETQ. CDR3 sequence reads: CASSAPGQGMDTQYF. The CDR3 bases are TGCGCCAGCAGCGCCCCGGGACAGGGTATGGATACGCAGTATTTT.

This clonotype was recorded many times. CDR3 sequence (DNA): TGCGCCAGCAGCTCCGACAGGGGGCTGGGATACGAGCAGTACTTC. The encoded protein is CASSSDRGLGYEQYF. The chain uses TRBV5-1 and TRBJ2-7; 10 bases map to TRBD1. This CDR3 has 15 residues. CDR1 and CDR2 (germline): SGHRS, YFSETQ. V lost 3 bases to trimming and J lost 4 bases; unmatched junction nucleotides: 7. The variable domain in full, with the rest retrieved from reference TRBV5-1 and TRBJ2-7, is KAGVTQTPRYLIKTRGQQVTLSCSPISGHRSVSWYQQTPGQGLQFLFEYFSETQRNKGNFPGRFSGRQFSNSRSEMNVSTLELGDSALYLCASSSDRGLGYEQYFGPGTRLTVT.

In this sample, this clonotype turned up a few times. The rearrangement links TRBV6-2 or TRBV6-3 to TRBJ1-5; D unclear. Germline assignment: CDR1 MNHEY and CDR2 SVGEGT. This CDR3 has 14 amino acids. Trimming removed 0 bases at V and 7 bases at J, with 10 bases between. The CDR3 protein is CASSYSTKGQPQHF. The CDR3 region has the DNA TGTGCCAGCAGTTACTCGACGAAGGGACAGCCCCAGCATTTT.

CDR3 sequence: CASRMETPNTEAFF. DNA of the CDR3: TGTGCCAGCCGGATGGAAACCCCGAACACTGAAGCTTTCTTT. The chain employs TRBV6-1 and TRBJ1-1, with D hard to call. Germline lookup yields CDR1 MNHNS and CDR2 SASEGT. V lost 8 bases and J lost 1, with 14 bases in between. The CDR3 extends over 14 amino acids.

This clonotype came up a few times. The chain is built from TRBV10-3 and TRBJ1-6; D may be TRBD1 (5 bases). CDR3 size: 15 residues. CDR1 is ENHRY and CDR2 is SYGVKD in the germline V gene. Trimming shortened V by 0 bases and J by 7 bases, and 10 bases separated the two germline ends. Here the CDR3 reads CAISESGAGNSPLHF. The DNA of the CDR3 is TGTGCCATCAGTGAGTCAGGGGCGGGGAATTCACCCCTCCACTTT.

The gene calls are TRBV2 and TRBJ2-7; 9 positions agree with TRBD2. Per the germline V gene, CDR1 is SNHLY and CDR2 is FYNNEI. Trimming cost V 4 bases and J 3 bases; bases outside gene matches: 7. The CDR3 contains 15 residues. The CDR3 loop reads CASSGGGRESYEQYF. The CDR3 region has the DNA TGTGCCAGCAGTGGTGGCGGGAGGGAGAGCTACGAGCAGTACTTC.

This clonotype has a handful of counts. The J gene is TRBJ2-3, the V gene TRBV19; 9 bases line up with TRBD2. Germline-derived CDR1 and CDR2 are LNHDA and SQIVND (reference sequence). The junction had 6 bases not matched to a gene; V was cut back by 5 bases and J by 0 bases. CDR3 length equals 16 residues. The CDR3 is CASSAAGGVSTDTQYF. DNA of the CDR3: TGTGCCAGTAGTGCAGCGGGAGGTGTCAGCACAGATACGCAGTATTTT.

This clonotype has ten or more counts. The rearrangement uses TRBV28 and TRBJ1-1; no firm D call. CDR1 and CDR2 from the germline V gene are MDHEN and SYDVKM. The V end lost 5 bases, the J end lost 1 base, and 14 bases lay between the germline ends. The length of the CDR3 is 15 residues. CDR3 sequence: CASSHFRTGNTEAFF. As DNA, the CDR3 is TGTGCCAGCAGTCACTTCCGGACGGGGAACACTGAAGCTTTCTTT.

This chain links TRBV10-3 with TRBJ1-4; 11 bases agree with TRBD1. J was trimmed by 7 bases and V by 6 bases; bases with no gene match: 7. This CDR3 region has 15 residues. CDR1 and CDR2 (germline): ENHRY, SYGVKD. CDR3 nucleotides: TGTGCCATCAGCGATAAGGGACAGGGGGTTGAAAAACTGTTTTTT. It is translated as CAISDKGQGVEKLFF.

This chain links TRBV5-5 with TRBJ2-5; D is unresolved. The V end was cut by 3 bases, the J end by 1 base, with 19 bases between. The CDR3 covers 17 residues. Germline V lookup: CDR1 SGHKS, CDR2 YYEKEE (reference sequence). The CDR3 sequence is CASSSEGLPPPQETQYF. The CDR3 region has the DNA TGTGCCAGCAGCTCCGAAGGGCTCCCGCCGCCCCAAGAGACCCAGTACTTC.

V and J are TRBV10-3 and TRBJ1-1; D uncertain. The V end was cut by 8 bases, the J end by 5 bases, with 15 bases between. CDR3 length equals 13 residues. Germline assignment: CDR1 ENHRY and CDR2 SYGVKD. The CDR3 DNA is TGTGCCATCCGTGGAACAGTTTCGACTGAAGCTTTCTTT. Translation: CAIRGTVSTEAFF.

The V and J genes are TRBV20-1 and TRBJ2-7, with D tentatively TRBD1 (6 bases). The length of the CDR3 is 12 residues. The germline V and J ends were trimmed by 3 bases and 3 bases, with 9 bases remaining between them. Germline lookup yields CDR1 DFQATT and CDR2 SNEGSKA (reference sequence). Here the CDR3 reads CSARDRNYEQYF. CDR3 DNA: TGCAGTGCTAGGGACAGAAACTACGAGCAGTACTTC.

The table lists this clonotype with many counts. The chain joins TRBV27 to TRBJ2-7; D unclear. Trimming removed 2 bases at V and 2 bases at J, with 13 bases between. The CDR3 has 15 amino acids. The germline V gene encodes CDR1 MNHEY and CDR2 SMNVEV (reference sequence). CDR3 residues: CASSLGSPPPYEQYF. CDR3 nucleotides: TGTGCCAGCAGTTTAGGATCTCCCCCGCCCTACGAGCAGTACTTC.

This clonotype was counted only a few times. The chain is built from TRBV27 and TRBJ2-4, with D perhaps given as TRBD1 or TRBD2 (5 bases each). This CDR3 has 15 amino acids. V was pared by 3 bases and J by 6 bases, with 15 bases between. In germline, CDR1 is MNHEY, CDR2 SMNVEV (reference sequence). Here the CDR3 reads CASSLGERGLNIQYF. Here the CDR3 DNA reads TGTGCCAGCAGTTTGGGGGAGAGGGGATTAAACATTCAGTACTTC.

The CDR3 loop is CASIQGALNTEAFF. CDR3 DNA: TGTGCCAGCATTCAGGGGGCCTTGAACACTGAAGCTTTCTTT. V and J are TRBV2 and TRBJ1-1; 8 positions match TRBD1. The CDR3 has 14 amino acids. J gave up 0 bases and V 7 bases, and 4 bases lay outside the gene matches. The germline CDR1 and CDR2 sequences are SNHLY and FYNNEI.

In its sample, this clonotype was seen many times. J is TRBJ2-3 and V is TRBV7-3; D is unresolved. The CDR3 length is 14 residues. V was trimmed by 5 bases and J by 5 bases, leaving 14 bases between them. The V gene's germline CDR1 is SGHTA and CDR2 FQGTGA. This chain's CDR3 is CASSHRYLGDTQYF. CDR3 DNA sequence: TGTGCCAGCAGCCACCGTTACCTAGGAGATACGCAGTATTTT.

The gene calls are TRBV20-1 and TRBJ2-5, with a tentative D call TRBD1 (6 bases). Trimming removed 2 bases at V and 2 bases at J, with 15 bases between. CDR3 size: 15 residues. Looked up from germline, CDR1 is DFQATT and CDR2 is SNEGSKA (reference sequence). Here the CDR3 DNA reads TGCAGTGCTAGAACCGTGACAGGCGTACAAGAGACCCAGTACTTC. Amino acid sequence: CSARTVTGVQETQYF.

The chain combines TRBV3-1 with TRBJ2-2, with TRBD2 matching 12 bases. The length of the CDR3 is 17 residues. Germline loops: CDR1 LGHDT, CDR2 YNNKEL (reference sequence). V lost 4 bases and J lost 5; bases outside the gene matches: 8. CDR3 in DNA: TGTGCCAGCAGCCGACCCGGACTAGCGGGGATTACCGGGGAGCTGTTTTTT. Amino acids: CASSRPGLAGITGELFF.

This clonotype was seen a few times. The rearrangement uses TRBV30 and TRBJ2-2, with a weak D call TRBD1 (6 bases). The CDR3 extends over 14 amino acids. The V and J ends lost 4 bases and 3 bases respectively, with 12 bases between them. The germline CDR1 and CDR2 sequences are GTSNPN and SVGIG (reference sequence). For the CDR3, the DNA is TGTGCCTGGAACCCGGACAGCTACACCGGGGAGCTGTTTTTT. Encoded protein: CAWNPDSYTGELFF.

This clonotype was observed many times. This rearrangement joins TRBV11-2 to TRBJ2-7; TRBD1 aligns across 9 bases. This CDR3 is built from 17 residues. With V trimmed by 5 bases and J by 3 bases, 14 bases remained unmatched. The germline V gene encodes CDR1 SGHAT and CDR2 FQNNGV. DNA of the CDR3: TGTGCCAGCAGCCCCGGGGCCGGACAGGGGATTATCTACGAGCAGTACTTC. The encoded protein is CASSPGAGQGIIYEQYF. Based on the CDR3 plus reference TRBV11-2 and TRBJ2-7, the full variable domain is EAGVAQSPRYKIIEKRQSVAFWCNPISGHATLYWYQQILGQGPKLLIQFQNNGVVDDSQLPKDRFSAERLKGVDSTLKIQPAKLEDSAVYLCASSPGAGQGIIYEQYFGPGTRLTVT.

This chain uses TRBV20-1 with TRBJ2-1; D not resolved. CDR3 length equals 14 residues. In germline, CDR1 is DFQATT, CDR2 SNEGSKA (reference sequence). Trimming stripped 0 bases from V and 7 bases from J, with 13 bases between. CDR3 nucleotides: TGCAGTGCTAGAGATCGTCCTAGTAATAATGAGCAGTTCTTC. Protein: CSARDRPSNNEQFF.

The rearrangement joins TRBV10-3 to TRBJ2-7, with 10 bases lining up with TRBD1. From germline, CDR1 is ENHRY and CDR2 SYGVKD. This CDR3 contains 14 residues. Trimming removed 3 bases from V and 7 bases from J; junction bases left unmatched: 6. CDR3 residues: CAISEGTGAGEQYF. The CDR3 DNA reads TGTGCCATCAGTGAAGGGACAGGGGCTGGGGAGCAGTACTTC.

This clonotype was found many times. The chain carries TRBV7-2 and TRBJ1-1, with 7 bases aligning to TRBD1. CDR1 is SGHTA and CDR2 is FQGNSA in the germline V gene. This CDR3 comprises 15 residues. Trimming removed 5 bases from V and 4 bases from J; junction bases left unmatched: 10. CDR3 in DNA: TGTGCCAGCAGCCCCACCACAGGGGTGGGCACTGAAGCTTTCTTT. Translating it yields CASSPTTGVGTEAFF.